The 2 T cell receptor beta chains in this list originate from one sample, sequenced in a study of radiotherapy plus CTLA-4 blockade in lung cancer. The assay was immunoSEQ multiplex PCR, and TCRdb's table has in-frame clones only and misses some. The sample carries over 60,000 clones, around 90% recorded once. The source was peripheral blood, collected from a patient treated with radiotherapy plus ipilimumab. All receptors come from a human donor with non-small cell lung cancer who had stable disease on radiotherapy plus ipilimumab.

The chain uses TRBV19 and TRBJ1-2; D remains ambiguous. Trimming cost V 6 bases and J 6 bases, with 20 bases left between them. The CDR3 consists of 15 residues. CDR1 is LNHDA, CDR2 SQIVND, per germline (reference sequence). CDR3: CASRAWEASRHGYTF. In DNA, the CDR3 is TGTGCCAGTAGAGCTTGGGAGGCGTCGCGTCATGGCTACACCTTC.

This chain links TRBV20-1 with TRBJ2-3; no clear D gene. CDR1 and CDR2 from the germline V gene are DFQATT and SNEGSKA (reference sequence). The CDR3 is made up of 11 amino acids. V lost 6 bases and J 4 bases, leaving 8 bases between the germline ends. CDR3 sequence reads: CSAAPADTQYF. Here the CDR3 DNA reads TGCAGTGCCGCACCCGCAGATACGCAGTATTTT.